The following is a T cell receptor (beta chain) sequence with its context. Its antigen is undetermined. These data belong to a study of cytotoxic CD8 clonotypes in ibrutinib-treated CLL. About the research overall: Response samples were taken after a median roughly twelve months of treatment, range 6 to 36. Overall study results and limits: T-cell clonality at baseline went above that of age-matched healthy donors and rose and fell with circulating CD8+ T-cell counts. Sampling times (in sustained-remission versus progressing patients) were not the same. At ibrutinib response, clonality increased, and at progression it declined back toward baseline.

Libraries were prepared by immunoSEQ multiplex PCR; TCRdb keeps only in-frame clonotypes and omits some of them. The repertoire holds approximately 40,000 clones, around 70% seen once, with 9.5% to 13% in the top ten. The ends lost 6 bases at V and 0 bases at J; junction bases unmatched: 7. Germline V gives CDR1 SGHVS, CDR2 FQNEAQ. The CDR3 has 15 amino acids. The gene calls are TRBV7-8 and TRBJ1-1; the match to TRBD1 covers 7 bases. The TCR originated in a human donor with chronic lymphocytic leukemia. The source material was PBMCs, sampled at disease progression, from a patient treated with ibrutinib. The CDR3 sequence is CASRSDRLMNTEAFF. The CDR3 nucleotides are TGTGCCAGCAGATCGGACAGGCTGATGAACACTGAAGCTTTCTTT.